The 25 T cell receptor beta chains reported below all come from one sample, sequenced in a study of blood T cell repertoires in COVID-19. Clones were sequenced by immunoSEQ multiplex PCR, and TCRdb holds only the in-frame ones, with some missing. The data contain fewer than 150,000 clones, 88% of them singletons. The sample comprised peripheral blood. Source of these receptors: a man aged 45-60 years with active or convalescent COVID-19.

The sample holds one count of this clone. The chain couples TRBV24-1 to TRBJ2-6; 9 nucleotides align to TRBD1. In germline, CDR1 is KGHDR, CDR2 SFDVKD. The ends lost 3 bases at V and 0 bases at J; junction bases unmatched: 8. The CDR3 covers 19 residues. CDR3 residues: CATSDPGQGIFSGANVLTF. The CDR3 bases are TGTGCCACCAGTGATCCGGGACAGGGAATCTTCTCTGGGGCCAACGTCCTGACTTTC.

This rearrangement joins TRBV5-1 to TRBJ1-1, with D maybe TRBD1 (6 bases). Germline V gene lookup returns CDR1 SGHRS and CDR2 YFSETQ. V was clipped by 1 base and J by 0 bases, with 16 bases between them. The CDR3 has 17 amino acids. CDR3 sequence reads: CASSLFAGGIMNTEAFF. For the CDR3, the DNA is TGCGCCAGCAGCTTGTTTGCGGGGGGCATAATGAACACTGAAGCTTTCTTT.

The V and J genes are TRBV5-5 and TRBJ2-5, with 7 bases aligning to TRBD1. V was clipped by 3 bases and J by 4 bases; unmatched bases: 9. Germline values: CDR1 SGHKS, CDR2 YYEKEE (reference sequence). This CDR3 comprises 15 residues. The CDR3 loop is CASSSGQSKGETQYF. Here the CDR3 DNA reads TGTGCCAGCAGCTCGGGACAGTCTAAAGGAGAGACCCAGTACTTC.

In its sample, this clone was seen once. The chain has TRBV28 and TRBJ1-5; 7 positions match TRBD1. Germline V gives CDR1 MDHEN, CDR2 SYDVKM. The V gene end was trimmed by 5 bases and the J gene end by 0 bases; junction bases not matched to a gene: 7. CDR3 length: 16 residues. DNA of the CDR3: TGTGCCAGCAGTCCCGGACAGGCCTATAGCAATCAGCCCCAGCATTTT. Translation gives CASSPGQAYSNQPQHF.

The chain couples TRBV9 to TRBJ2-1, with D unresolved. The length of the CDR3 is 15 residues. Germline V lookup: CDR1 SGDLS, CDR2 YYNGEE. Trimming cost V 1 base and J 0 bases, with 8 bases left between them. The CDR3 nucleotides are TGTGCCAGCAGCGTATCAAGCGTCTCCTACAATGAGCAGTTCTTC. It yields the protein CASSVSSVSYNEQFF.

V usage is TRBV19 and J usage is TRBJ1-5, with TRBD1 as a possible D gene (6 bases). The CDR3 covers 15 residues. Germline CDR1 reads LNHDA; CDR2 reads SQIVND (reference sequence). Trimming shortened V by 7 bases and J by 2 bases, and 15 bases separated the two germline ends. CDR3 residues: CASKGGAAGNQPQHF. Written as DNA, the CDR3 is TGTGCCAGTAAGGGGGGGGCGGCGGGCAATCAGCCCCAGCATTTT.

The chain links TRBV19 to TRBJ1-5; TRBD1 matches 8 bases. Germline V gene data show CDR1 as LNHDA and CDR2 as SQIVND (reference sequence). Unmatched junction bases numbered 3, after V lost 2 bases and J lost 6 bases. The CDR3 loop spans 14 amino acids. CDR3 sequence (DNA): TGTGCCAGTAGTATACAGGGGGCTCTTCAGCCCCAGCATTTT. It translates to CASSIQGALQPQHF.

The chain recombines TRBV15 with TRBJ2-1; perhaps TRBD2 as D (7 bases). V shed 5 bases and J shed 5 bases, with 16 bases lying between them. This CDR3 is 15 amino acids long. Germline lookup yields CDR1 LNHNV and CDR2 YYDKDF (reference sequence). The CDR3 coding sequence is TGTGCCACCAGCCCGAGGGGGGGCAGGAACAATGAGCAGTTCTTC. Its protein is CATSPRGGRNNEQFF.

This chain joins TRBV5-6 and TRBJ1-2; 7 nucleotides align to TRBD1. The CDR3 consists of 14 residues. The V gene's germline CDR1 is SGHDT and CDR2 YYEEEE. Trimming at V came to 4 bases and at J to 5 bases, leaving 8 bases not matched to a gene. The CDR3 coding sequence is TGTGCCAGCAGCCTTGGGGACAGCTTATATGGCTACACCTTC. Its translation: CASSLGDSLYGYTF.

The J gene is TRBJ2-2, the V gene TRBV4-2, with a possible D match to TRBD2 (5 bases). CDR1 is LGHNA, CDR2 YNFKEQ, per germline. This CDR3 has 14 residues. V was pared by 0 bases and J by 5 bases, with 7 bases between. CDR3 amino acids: CASSQDSGTGELFF. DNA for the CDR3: TGTGCCAGCAGCCAAGATTCGGGGACCGGGGAGCTGTTTTTT.

CDR3 DNA sequence: TGTGCCATCAGTCGCGGCGGGGTCTCCTACAATGAGCAGTTCTTC. This gives the protein CAISRGGVSYNEQFF. The chain is built from TRBV10-3 and TRBJ2-1; D might be TRBD2 (6 bases). This CDR3 is 15 amino acids long. V was clipped by 5 bases and J by 0 bases, with 11 bases between them. Germline CDR1 reads ENHRY; CDR2 reads SYGVKD.

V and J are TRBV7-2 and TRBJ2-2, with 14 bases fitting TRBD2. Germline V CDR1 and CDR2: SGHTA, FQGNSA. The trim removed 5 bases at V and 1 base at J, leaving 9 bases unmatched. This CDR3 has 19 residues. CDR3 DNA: TGTGCCAGCAGCACTCCCCGTGGACTAGCGGGAGGGAACACCGGGGAGCTGTTTTTT. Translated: CASSTPRGLAGGNTGELFF.

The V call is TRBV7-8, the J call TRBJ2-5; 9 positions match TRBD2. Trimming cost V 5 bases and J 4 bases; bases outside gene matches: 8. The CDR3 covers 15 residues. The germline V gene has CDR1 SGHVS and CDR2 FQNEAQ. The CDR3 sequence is CASSRSGGESETQYF. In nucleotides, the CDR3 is TGTGCCAGCAGCCGTAGCGGGGGAGAATCAGAGACCCAGTACTTC.

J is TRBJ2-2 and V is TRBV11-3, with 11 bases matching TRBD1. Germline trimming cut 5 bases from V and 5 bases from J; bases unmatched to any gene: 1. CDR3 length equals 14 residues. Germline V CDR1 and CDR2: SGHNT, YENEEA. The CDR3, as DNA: TGTGCCAGCAGCCGGGACAGGGGGACCGGGGAGCTGTTTTTT. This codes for CASSRDRGTGELFF.

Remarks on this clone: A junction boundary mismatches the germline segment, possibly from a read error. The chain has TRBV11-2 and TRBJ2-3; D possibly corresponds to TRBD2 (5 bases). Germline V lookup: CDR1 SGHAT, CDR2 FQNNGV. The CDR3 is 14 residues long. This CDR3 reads CASSPRASTDTQYF. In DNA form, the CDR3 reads TGTGCCAGCAGCCCGCGGGCCAGCACTGATACGCAGTATTTT.

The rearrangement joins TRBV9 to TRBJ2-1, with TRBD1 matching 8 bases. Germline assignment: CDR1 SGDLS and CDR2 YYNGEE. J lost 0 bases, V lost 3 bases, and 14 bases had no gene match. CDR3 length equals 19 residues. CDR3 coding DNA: TGTGCCAGCAGCGCACTCGGACAGGGTCAGCGGAGCTCCTACAATGAGCAGTTCTTC. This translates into CASSALGQGQRSSYNEQFF. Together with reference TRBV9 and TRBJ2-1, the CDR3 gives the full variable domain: DSGVTQTPKHLITATGQRVTLRCSPRSGDLSVYWYQQSLDQGLQFLIQYYNGEERAKGNILERFSAQQFPDLHSELNLSSLELGDSALYFCASSALGQGQRSSYNEQFFGPGTRLTVL.

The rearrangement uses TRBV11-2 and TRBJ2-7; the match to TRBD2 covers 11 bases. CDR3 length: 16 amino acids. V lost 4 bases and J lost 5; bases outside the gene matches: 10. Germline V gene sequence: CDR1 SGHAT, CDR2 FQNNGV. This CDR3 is CASSSVRLAGRHEQYF. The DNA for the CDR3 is TGTGCCAGCAGCTCGGTGCGACTAGCGGGAAGGCACGAGCAGTACTTC. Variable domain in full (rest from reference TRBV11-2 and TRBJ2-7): EAGVAQSPRYKIIEKRQSVAFWCNPISGHATLYWYQQILGQGPKLLIQFQNNGVVDDSQLPKDRFSAERLKGVDSTLKIQPAKLEDSAVYLCASSSVRLAGRHEQYFGPGTRLTVT.

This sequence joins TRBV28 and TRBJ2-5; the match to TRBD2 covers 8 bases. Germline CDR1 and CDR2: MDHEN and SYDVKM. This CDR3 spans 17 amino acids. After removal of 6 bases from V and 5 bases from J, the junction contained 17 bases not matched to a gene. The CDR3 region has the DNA TGTGCCAGCAGCTATTTCCCCGTGGGACGGGAGGGGGAGACCCAGTACTTC. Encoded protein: CASSYFPVGREGETQYF.

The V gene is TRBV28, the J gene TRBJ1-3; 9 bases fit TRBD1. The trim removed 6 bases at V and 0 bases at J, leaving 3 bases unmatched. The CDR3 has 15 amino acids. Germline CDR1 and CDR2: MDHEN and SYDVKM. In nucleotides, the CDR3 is TGTGCCAGCAGGCGACAGGGGGGCTCTGGAAACACCATATATTTT. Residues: CASRRQGGSGNTIYF. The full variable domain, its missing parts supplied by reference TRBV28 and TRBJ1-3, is DVKVTQSSRYLVKRTGEKVFLECVQDMDHENMFWYRQDPGLGLRLIYFSYDVKMKEKGDIPEGYSVSREKKERFSLILESASTNQTSMYLCASRRQGGSGNTIYFGEGSWLTVV.

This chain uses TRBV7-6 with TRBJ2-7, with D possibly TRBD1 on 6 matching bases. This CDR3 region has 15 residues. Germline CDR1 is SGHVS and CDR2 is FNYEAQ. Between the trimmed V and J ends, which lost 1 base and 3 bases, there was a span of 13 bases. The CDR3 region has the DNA TGTGCCAGCAGCTTAGAAGGTACAGGGATCTACGAGCAGTACTTC. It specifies CASSLEGTGIYEQYF.

CDR3 nucleotide sequence: TGTGCCAGCAGATCGGGACAGGGTGACTATGGCTACACCTTC. Amino acids: CASRSGQGDYGYTF. The V and J genes are TRBV7-2 and TRBJ1-2; 9 bases fit TRBD1. Trimming took 6 bases from V and 3 from J; bases not matched to a gene: 5. This CDR3 is 14 amino acids long. The germline V gene has CDR1 SGHTA and CDR2 FQGNSA.

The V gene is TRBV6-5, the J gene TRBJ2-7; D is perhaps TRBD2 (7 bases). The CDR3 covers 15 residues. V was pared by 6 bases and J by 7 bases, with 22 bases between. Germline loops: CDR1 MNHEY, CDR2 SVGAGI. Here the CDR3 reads CASSQTSRRGGEQYF. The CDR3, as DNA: TGTGCCAGCAGCCAGACTAGCCGCCGAGGGGGTGAGCAGTACTTC.

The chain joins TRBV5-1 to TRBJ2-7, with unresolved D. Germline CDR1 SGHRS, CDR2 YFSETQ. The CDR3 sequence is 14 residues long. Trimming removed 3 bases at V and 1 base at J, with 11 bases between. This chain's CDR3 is CASSSVVSSYEQYF. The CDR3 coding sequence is TGCGCCAGCAGCTCGGTGGTGAGTTCCTACGAGCAGTACTTC.

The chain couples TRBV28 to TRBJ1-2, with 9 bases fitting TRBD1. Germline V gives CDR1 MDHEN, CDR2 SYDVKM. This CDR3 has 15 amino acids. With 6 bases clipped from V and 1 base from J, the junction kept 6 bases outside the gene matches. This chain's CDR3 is CASRVPGQGNYGYTF. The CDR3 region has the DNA TGTGCCAGCAGAGTACCGGGACAGGGTAACTATGGCTACACCTTC.

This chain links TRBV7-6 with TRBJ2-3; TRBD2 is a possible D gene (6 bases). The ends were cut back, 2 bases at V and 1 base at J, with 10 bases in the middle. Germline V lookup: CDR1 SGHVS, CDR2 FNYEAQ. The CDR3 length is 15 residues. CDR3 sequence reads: CASSLFGSGTDTQYF. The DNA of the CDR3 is TGTGCCAGCAGCTTATTCGGGAGCGGCACAGATACGCAGTATTTT.